This paragraph covers one T cell receptor (beta chain) sequence. The data belong to a study of blood T cells in healthy people across ages. Then a second PCR, running roughly 7 to 11 cycles, was carried out with a sample-barcoded 5' primer and a J-beta primer mix. Via MiXCR, TCRdb re-called the 5' RACE reads, giving one row per CDR3 protein. This repertoire shows about 1.5 million distinct CDR3 sequences, under 55% found once; its top ten account for around 4%. This CDR3 has 11 amino acids. CDR1 and CDR2 from the germline V gene are DFQATT and SNEGSKA (reference sequence). Trimming shortened V by 5 bases and J by 4 bases, and 8 bases separated the two germline ends.

The origin of this receptor is a young woman in good health. Sequenced material: blood. J is TRBJ2-5 and V is TRBV20-1; D uncertain. CDR3 sequence: CSAPRVETQYF. Here the CDR3 DNA reads TGCAGTGCTCCAAGGGTAGAGACCCAGTACTTC.